This record covers a single TCR beta chain. Other DNA variants within this sample encode the same CDR3. The sample comes from a study of blood T cell repertoires in COVID-19. About the research overall: Both acute and convalescent COVID-19 samples were obtained from the United States, Italy and Spain. Sources were T cells, B-cell-depleted T cells, or PBMCs; the material itself was cDNA or gDNA.

Germline values: CDR1 MGHRA, CDR2 YSYEKL. This CDR3 region has 15 residues. The V and J ends lost 1 base and 0 bases, in that order; junction bases with no gene match: 3. Under the authors' procedure: Reference gene primer amplification gave nucleated cell count estimates. Assay: immunoSEQ multiplex PCR; the TCRdb copy retains only in-frame clones and omits some. That table is the source of V, J and clone size, and D and trimming were worked out from the DNA. The sample records some 52,000 clones, over 75% being singletons. The sequenced sample consisted of peripheral blood. The V gene is TRBV4-1, the J gene TRBJ2-7, with TRBD2 matching over 7 bases. The clonotype comes from a man between 70 and 80 years old with acute or convalescent COVID-19. The CDR3 is CASSQGLADSYEQYF. CDR3 nucleotide sequence: TGCGCCAGCAGCCAAGGTCTAGCGGACTCCTACGAGCAGTACTTC.